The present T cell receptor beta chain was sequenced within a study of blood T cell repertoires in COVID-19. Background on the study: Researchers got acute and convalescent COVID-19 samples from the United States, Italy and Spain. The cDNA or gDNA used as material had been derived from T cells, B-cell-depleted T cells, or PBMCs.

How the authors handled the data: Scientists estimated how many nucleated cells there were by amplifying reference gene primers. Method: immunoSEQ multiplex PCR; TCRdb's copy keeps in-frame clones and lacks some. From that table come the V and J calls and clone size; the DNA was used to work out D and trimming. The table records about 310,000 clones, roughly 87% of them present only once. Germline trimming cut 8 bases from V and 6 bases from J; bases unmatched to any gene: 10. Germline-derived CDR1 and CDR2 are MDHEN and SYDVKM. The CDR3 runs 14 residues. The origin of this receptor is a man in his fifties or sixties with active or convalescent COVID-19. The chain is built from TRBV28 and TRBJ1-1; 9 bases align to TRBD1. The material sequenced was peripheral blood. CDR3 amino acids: CASAPGTGTPEAFF. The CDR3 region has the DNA TGTGCCAGCGCACCCGGGACAGGGACCCCTGAAGCTTTCTTT.